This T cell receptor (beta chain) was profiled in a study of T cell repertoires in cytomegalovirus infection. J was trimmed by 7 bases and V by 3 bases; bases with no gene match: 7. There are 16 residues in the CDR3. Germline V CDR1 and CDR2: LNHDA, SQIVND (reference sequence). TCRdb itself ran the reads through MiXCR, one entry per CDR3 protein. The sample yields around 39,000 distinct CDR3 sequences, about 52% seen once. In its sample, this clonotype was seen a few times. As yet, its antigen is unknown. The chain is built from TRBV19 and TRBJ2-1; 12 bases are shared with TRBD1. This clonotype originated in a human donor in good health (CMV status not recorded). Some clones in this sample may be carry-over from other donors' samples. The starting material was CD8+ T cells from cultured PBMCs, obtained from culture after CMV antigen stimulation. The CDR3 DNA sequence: TGTGCCAGTAGTATTCGGGACAGGGGGCTCAAAAATGAGCAGTTCTTC. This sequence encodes CASSIRDRGLKNEQFF.